These T cell receptor beta chains were read from a single sample in a study of blood T cell repertoires in COVID-19. Clones were read by immunoSEQ multiplex PCR, and TCRdb kept only the in-frame ones, dropping some. Altogether approximately 91,000 clones are present, roughly 71% being singletons, with the ten largest covering approximately 9.3%. Sequenced input: peripheral blood. These receptor sequences come from a woman of 80 years or more with acute or convalescent COVID-19. Each CDR3 is given with its conserved first and last residue. The order of the fields is V gene, D gene, J gene, clone size, CDR3 DNA, CDR3 protein. The D gene is left open where the match is weak. Size is omitted from some rows. Given values are once, few, many or a class for expanded clones.

v_gene: TRBV7-6
d_gene: TRBD2
j_gene: TRBJ2-7
abundance: -
CDR3nt: TGTGCCAGCAGCTTAGGAGCTAGCGGGGGAGCCTACGAGCAGTACTTC
CDR3aa: CASSLGASGGAYEQYF

v_gene: TRBV6-5
d_gene: -
j_gene: TRBJ2-7
abundance: -
CDR3nt: TGTGCCAGCAGACCCACAGGGACGGACTCCTACGAGCAGTACTTC
CDR3aa: CASRPTGTDSYEQYF

v_gene: TRBV5-1
d_gene: -
j_gene: TRBJ2-7
abundance: -
CDR3nt: TGCGCCAGCAGCTTGGACCGGGTCTACGAGCAGTACTTC
CDR3aa: CASSLDRVYEQYF

v_gene: TRBV5-6
d_gene: TRBD2
j_gene: TRBJ2-1
abundance: -
CDR3nt: TGTGCCAGCAGCTTGCCCGGGCCTAGCGGATACAATGAGCAGTTCTTC
CDR3aa: CASSLPGPSGYNEQFF

v_gene: TRBV9
d_gene: -
j_gene: TRBJ1-1
abundance: -
CDR3nt: TGTGCCAGCAGCGTAGTGGGGGGGAACACTGAAGCTTTCTTT
CDR3aa: CASSVVGGNTEAFF

v_gene: TRBV28
d_gene: TRBD2
j_gene: TRBJ2-7
abundance: -
CDR3nt: TGTGCCAGCAGTCCCGGGACTAGCGGGTCCTACGAGCAGTACTTC
CDR3aa: CASSPGTSGSYEQYF

v_gene: TRBV28
d_gene: -
j_gene: TRBJ1-2
abundance: -
CDR3nt: TGTGCCAGCAGTTTTTTAGTGGGGGGTTATGGCTACACCTTC
CDR3aa: CASSFLVGGYGYTF

v_gene: TRBV6-2/TRBV6-3
d_gene: -
j_gene: TRBJ1-1
abundance: few
CDR3nt: TGTGCCAGCAGTTACTCGACGTTTCGGGGAACTGAAGCTTTCTTT
CDR3aa: CASSYSTFRGTEAFF

v_gene: TRBV28
d_gene: -
j_gene: TRBJ1-4
abundance: -
CDR3nt: TGTGCCAGCAGTCTAGGCCTTTCTAATGAAAAACTGTTTTTT
CDR3aa: CASSLGLSNEKLFF

v_gene: TRBV11-2
d_gene: -
j_gene: TRBJ2-2
abundance: -
CDR3nt: TGTGCCAGCAGCTCTCTAGTGCGCGGGGAGCTGTTTTTT
CDR3aa: CASSSLVRGELFF

v_gene: TRBV11-3
d_gene: TRBD2
j_gene: TRBJ2-1
abundance: -
CDR3nt: TGTGCCAGCAGCTCCGGACTAGCGGGGGGAGGTGAGCAGTTCTTC
CDR3aa: CASSSGLAGGGEQFF

v_gene: TRBV18
d_gene: -
j_gene: TRBJ2-1
abundance: -
CDR3nt: TGTGCCAGCTCACCACGCACAGGCCGGAATGAGCAGTTCTTC
CDR3aa: CASSPRTGRNEQFF

v_gene: TRBV13
d_gene: -
j_gene: TRBJ1-2
abundance: -
CDR3nt: TGTGCCAGCAGCTTAAAGCCTAACTATGGCTACACCTTC
CDR3aa: CASSLKPNYGYTF

v_gene: TRBV5-1
d_gene: TRBD2
j_gene: TRBJ2-7
abundance: -
CDR3nt: TGCGCCAGCAGCTTGGAGTGGGCTAGCGGAAGGTCTGGTGAGCAGTACTTC
CDR3aa: CASSLEWASGRSGEQYF

v_gene: TRBV5-1
d_gene: -
j_gene: TRBJ2-2
abundance: -
CDR3nt: TGCGCCAGCAGCCGGTCGACAGGGGAGCTGTTTTTT
CDR3aa: CASSRSTGELFF

v_gene: TRBV4-2
d_gene: -
j_gene: TRBJ2-7
abundance: -
CDR3nt: TGTGCCAGCAGCCAAGGACAGGGCGGCGGGAGGGAGCAGTACTTC
CDR3aa: CASSQGQGGGREQYF

v_gene: TRBV6-2/TRBV6-3
d_gene: TRBD2
j_gene: TRBJ2-7
abundance: -
CDR3nt: TGTGCCAGCAGTTACCCCGAGGGACTAGCGGGAGGAGGCGAGCAGTACTTC
CDR3aa: CASSYPEGLAGGGEQYF

v_gene: TRBV28
d_gene: -
j_gene: TRBJ1-6
abundance: -
CDR3nt: TGTGCCAGCAGTACGCGACAGACGATCGCCCTCCACTTT
CDR3aa: CASSTRQTIALHF

v_gene: TRBV18
d_gene: -
j_gene: TRBJ2-5
abundance: -
CDR3nt: TGTGCCAGCTCACCACGGTCACAGACCCTCCAAGAGACCCAGTACTTC
CDR3aa: CASSPRSQTLQETQYF

v_gene: TRBV12-5
d_gene: -
j_gene: TRBJ1-2
abundance: -
CDR3nt: TGTGCTAGTGGTTTGGACGGGGTCTATGGCTACACCTTC
CDR3aa: CASGLDGVYGYTF

v_gene: TRBV6-5
d_gene: -
j_gene: TRBJ1-1
abundance: few
CDR3nt: TGTGCCAGCAGAGAGGTACTGAACACTGAAGCTTTCTTT
CDR3aa: CASREVLNTEAFF

v_gene: TRBV5-1
d_gene: TRBD2
j_gene: TRBJ2-1
abundance: few
CDR3nt: TGCGCCAGCAGCTTGACTAGCGGGAGACTAACCTACAATGAGCAGTTCTTC
CDR3aa: CASSLTSGRLTYNEQFF

v_gene: TRBV19
d_gene: -
j_gene: TRBJ1-4
abundance: -
CDR3nt: TGTGCCAGTAGTATCGGGCAGGGCGGTGAAAAACTGTTTTTT
CDR3aa: CASSIGQGGEKLFF

v_gene: TRBV3-1/TRBV3-2
d_gene: TRBD2
j_gene: TRBJ2-7
abundance: -
CDR3nt: TGTGCCAGCAGTATAGCGGGGGCGAGGGAGCAGTACTTC
CDR3aa: CASSIAGAREQYF

v_gene: TRBV30
d_gene: -
j_gene: TRBJ2-1
abundance: -
CDR3nt: TGTGCCTGGAGTGGCGGGATAGAGCAGTTCTTC
CDR3aa: CAWSGGIEQFF

v_gene: TRBV7-6
d_gene: TRBD2
j_gene: TRBJ2-1
abundance: -
CDR3nt: TGTGCCAGCAGCGACCCACCCACCTGGCTAGCGGGCAACAATATCTACAATGAGCAGTTCTTC
CDR3aa: CASSDPPTWLAGNNIYNEQFF

v_gene: TRBV19
d_gene: -
j_gene: TRBJ2-1
abundance: -
CDR3nt: TGTGCCAGTAGTATACCCGCGGTAACCTACAATGAGCAGTTCTTC
CDR3aa: CASSIPAVTYNEQFF

v_gene: TRBV9
d_gene: -
j_gene: TRBJ2-2
abundance: -
CDR3nt: TGTGCCAGCAGCCCCAGGGCGCCGGGTTATGGCACCGGGGAGCTGTTTTTT
CDR3aa: CASSPRAPGYGTGELFF

v_gene: TRBV6-2/TRBV6-3
d_gene: TRBD1
j_gene: TRBJ1-2
abundance: once
CDR3nt: TGTGCCAGCAGTTTACCCGGGACAGGGCGTCTCTATGGCTACACCTTC
CDR3aa: CASSLPGTGRLYGYTF

v_gene: TRBV5-8
d_gene: TRBD2
j_gene: TRBJ2-1
abundance: -
CDR3nt: TGTGCCAGCAGCTTCGGGAGCGGGGCCCTCTACAATGAGCAGTTCTTC
CDR3aa: CASSFGSGALYNEQFF

v_gene: TRBV19
d_gene: TRBD1
j_gene: TRBJ2-3
abundance: -
CDR3nt: TGTGCCAGTAGTCCACGGACAGGGGGAACAGATACGCAGTATTTT
CDR3aa: CASSPRTGGTDTQYF

v_gene: TRBV11-2
d_gene: TRBD1
j_gene: TRBJ2-5
abundance: -
CDR3nt: TGTGCCAGCAGTACCACCACAGGGGCTCGAGAGACCCAGTACTTC
CDR3aa: CASSTTTGARETQYF

v_gene: TRBV27
d_gene: -
j_gene: TRBJ1-1
abundance: few
CDR3nt: TGTGCCAGCAGTTGGAGGGGCACTGAAGCTTTCTTT
CDR3aa: CASSWRGTEAFF

v_gene: TRBV6-5
d_gene: -
j_gene: TRBJ1-1
abundance: -
CDR3nt: TGTGCCAGCAGAAAGGGCAGGGCAAGGAACACTGAAGCTTTCTTT
CDR3aa: CASRKGRARNTEAFF

v_gene: TRBV24-1
d_gene: -
j_gene: TRBJ2-2
abundance: -
CDR3nt: TGTGCCACCAGTGATTTGCAGGGGCCAAACACCGGGGAGCTGTTTTTT
CDR3aa: CATSDLQGPNTGELFF

v_gene: TRBV28
d_gene: -
j_gene: TRBJ1-1
abundance: few
CDR3nt: TGTGCCAGCCGTACCGCATTCGGCACTGAAGCTTTCTTT
CDR3aa: CASRTAFGTEAFF

v_gene: TRBV21-1
d_gene: -
j_gene: TRBJ1-5
abundance: -
CDR3nt: TGTGCCAGCAACCGTAAGGGGGCTCGCAATCAGCCCCAGCATTTT
CDR3aa: CASNRKGARNQPQHF

v_gene: TRBV18
d_gene: -
j_gene: TRBJ2-1
abundance: -
CDR3nt: TGTGCCAGCTCACCAGGAAGTAGGCTCAGAGGTGAGCAGTTCTTC
CDR3aa: CASSPGSRLRGEQFF